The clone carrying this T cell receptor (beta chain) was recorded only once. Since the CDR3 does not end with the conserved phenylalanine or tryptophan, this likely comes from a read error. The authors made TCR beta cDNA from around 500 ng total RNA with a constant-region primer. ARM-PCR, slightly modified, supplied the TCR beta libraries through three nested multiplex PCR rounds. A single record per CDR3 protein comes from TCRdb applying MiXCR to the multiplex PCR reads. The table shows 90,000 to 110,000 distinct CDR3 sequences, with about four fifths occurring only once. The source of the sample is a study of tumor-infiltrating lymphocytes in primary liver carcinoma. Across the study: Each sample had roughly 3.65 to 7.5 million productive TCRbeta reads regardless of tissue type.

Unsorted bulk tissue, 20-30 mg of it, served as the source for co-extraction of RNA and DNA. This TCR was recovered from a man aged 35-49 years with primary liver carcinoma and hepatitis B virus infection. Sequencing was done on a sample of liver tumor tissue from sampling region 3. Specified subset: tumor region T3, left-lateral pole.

CDR3 DNA: TGCATCGTTGTCGGGCAGATCAATCAGCCCCAGCATTAT. Translated, it gives CIVVGQINQPQHY. The chain combines TRBV29-1 with TRBJ1-5; D is ambiguous. CDR1 and CDR2 from the germline V gene are SQVTM and ANQGSEA. The CDR3 covers 13 residues.